This T cell receptor (beta chain) was documented in a study of beta chain features in type 1 diabetes (dated by TCRdb to the late 2010s). Study-level background: Mean age, gender distribution, total cell number and subset yield were not different between patients and healthy donors. Across all samples, fewer than 110,000,000 sorted cells were examined, and cell number per subset correlated strongly with RNA yield. In the study, recently diagnosed type 1 diabetes patients and matched healthy donors were compared on the TCRB repertoires of their sorted circulating CD4+ T cell subsets. Whereas all 30 or so donors provided naive and central memory subsets, regulatory and stem cell-like memory subsets were isolated from just 8 patients and roughly 8 healthy donors. Broader findings and caveats from the paper: At VDJ recombination sites, patients with type 1 diabetes made fewer insertions and deleted more nucleotides, a pattern implying thymic rearrangement abnormalities. In all four CD4+ subsets, TCRB CDR3 length was moderately but significantly shorter in type 1 diabetes patients. Shorter templates might have been favored by PCR, but patient and control samples were amplified and corrected together, so both groups would have been affected equally by any skew. Sequencing cDNA rather than genomic DNA could over-represent highly expressing activated cells, although activation and CD3 levels did not differ between groups. The naive, central memory and regulatory TCRB repertoires appeared to resemble one another more closely among patients than among healthy donors. Because the HLA sub-analyses included only small numbers of individuals, any influence of HLA type on TCRB rearrangement was left unresolved.

Cut back by 6 bases and 0 bases, the V and J ends lie 11 bases apart. CDR1 and CDR2 (ENHRY, SYGVKD) derive from the germline V gene. From the cysteine up to the phenylalanine, the CDR3 has a length of 14 residues. Just the 42-base CDR3 DNA is kept, in frame starting at base 1. Of note for this clone: Its recognized antigen is unknown. Base qualities are not recorded, but no much larger clone differs from it by a single base.

Each donor gave one peripheral blood draw, around 0.12 L on average, collected into heparinised tubes. Using a panel that included CD45RO, CCR7, CD25, CD127, CD95 and CD27, naive, central memory, regulatory and stem cell-like memory CD4+ T cells were sorted on a BD FACSAria II. A purity above 95% was achieved for all sorted populations. PBMCs were separated immediately by Lymphoprep density gradient centrifugation and were stained directly, without being cultured. So that batch effects would be minimized, each experiment stained and sorted samples in pairs, pairing one healthy donor with one patient. The entire amount of isolated RNA was reverse transcribed using the High Capacity cDNA Reverse Transcription Kit, so the sequenced TCRB transcripts were expressed ones. Deep immunoSEQ sequencing was applied to naive, central memory and regulatory T cell samples, giving an average of roughly 3.5 million total reads per sample. Sorted cells were lysed in RLT buffer, and RNA was extracted using DNase-treated RNeasy Micro or Mini kits according to cell number. To prevent cross-contamination, every cell subset was processed on its own, while patient and healthy donor samples were processed together. The immunoSEQ multiplex PCR was used to amplify TCRB sequences from cDNA, generating 87-bp fragments that spanned the CDR3 region. Sequencing of the amplicons was performed on the Illumina HiSeq platform. Processing in the source paper ran as follows. PCR bias was corrected computationally using synthetic template baselines, and reads within Hamming distance 2 were collapsed, with unmergeable singletons discarded. Reads were aligned against IMGT to assign V, D and J genes, CDR3 length and insertions or deletions at six rearrangement sites. Clonotype counts were normalized to sorted cell number within each subset before computing true diversity and Gini coefficients with the tcR R package. The overlap coefficient, calculated on TCRB nucleotide sequences, was used to quantify repertoire sharing. Out-of-frame TCRB sequences from naive cells were analyzed to stand in for the pre-selection repertoire. Sourced from immuneACCESS, this table was stored by TCRdb with only in-frame sequences that have V and J called. A share of the clones is absent; for the studies checked, an unresolved V gene accounts for under half, and the remainder has no known explanation. V, J and clone size derive from that table, while D and trimming were established from the DNA sequence. The sample has roughly 730,000 clones on record, around an eighth of them singletons. About 0.02% of the sample lies in the top ten.

The V and J genes are TRBV10-3 and TRBJ1-1; the D gene is not confidently resolved. The sequencing input was naive CD4+ T cells from blood. In the paper's terms, the cell subset or site label means: true naive CD4+ T cells. The TCR sequence derives from a man between 18 and 35 years old with type 1 diabetes. The sequenced DNA: TGTGCCATCAGAGGACCGGTCATGAACACTGAAGCTTTCTTT. Its translation reads: CAIRGPVMNTEAFF.